These 10 T cell receptor beta chains originate from one sample sequenced in a study of blood T cell repertoires in COVID-19. Libraries were prepared by immunoSEQ multiplex PCR; TCRdb keeps only in-frame clonotypes and omits some of them. Of some 44,000 clones in the sample, almost 85% were seen once. Sequenced sample: peripheral blood. All receptors come from a woman aged 55-69 years with acute or convalescent COVID-19.

The gene calls are TRBV10-3 and TRBJ2-3, with D possibly TRBD1 on 6 matching bases. In germline, CDR1 is ENHRY, CDR2 SYGVKD. The CDR3 is 15 amino acids. With 4 bases removed from V and 4 bases from J, the gap between germline ends came to 15 bases. The CDR3 here is CAISGKQGYADTQYF. CDR3 nucleotide sequence: TGTGCCATCAGTGGAAAACAGGGTTACGCAGATACGCAGTATTTT.

V gene TRBV10-3 combines with J gene TRBJ2-7; 11 positions agree with TRBD1. The CDR3 contains 14 residues. Per the germline V gene, CDR1 is ENHRY and CDR2 is SYGVKD. V dropped 6 bases and J dropped 3; count of bases not matched to a gene: 4. The CDR3 loop reads CAISAGTGGYEQYF. DNA of the CDR3: TGTGCCATCAGCGCGGGGACAGGGGGCTACGAGCAGTACTTC.

The chain combines TRBV6-4 with TRBJ2-3, with D perhaps TRBD1 (5 bases). Germline V gives CDR1 MRHNA, CDR2 SNTAGT. With 2 bases removed from V and 4 bases from J, the gap between germline ends came to 13 bases. CDR3 length: 15 amino acids. The CDR3 nucleotides read TGTGCCAGCAGTGACGGAACAGGATGGCCAGATACGCAGTATTTT. Encoded protein: CASSDGTGWPDTQYF.

The genes are TRBV5-4 and TRBJ2-7; 7 positions match TRBD1. Germline V gene sequence: CDR1 SGHNT, CDR2 YYREEE (reference sequence). The junction had 5 bases not matched to a gene; V was cut back by 4 bases and J by 1 base. There are 14 residues in the CDR3. The DNA of the CDR3 is TGTGCCAGCAGCCCAAAGACAGGGTCCTACGAGCAGTACTTC. Amino acid sequence: CASSPKTGSYEQYF.

The chain has TRBV7-9 and TRBJ1-1; D unresolved. This CDR3 spans 13 amino acids. Germline CDR1 is SEHNR and CDR2 is FQNEAQ (reference sequence). V was clipped by 3 bases and J by 5 bases, with 10 bases between them. The CDR3 loop is CASSFEGRTEAFF. The CDR3 coding sequence is TGTGCCAGCAGCTTTGAAGGGAGAACTGAAGCTTTCTTT.

This chain connects TRBV24-1 to TRBJ1-1; D is possibly TRBD1 (5 bases). The V and J ends lost 1 base and 6 bases respectively, with 14 bases between them. The CDR3 is made up of 15 amino acids. Looked up from germline, CDR1 is KGHDR and CDR2 is SFDVKD. CDR3 sequence: CATSDFSRPGAEAFF. In nucleotides, the CDR3 is TGTGCCACCAGTGATTTTTCACGACCGGGGGCTGAAGCTTTCTTT.

In its sample, this clone was seen once. The chain combines TRBV6-2 or TRBV6-3 with TRBJ2-7; no reliable D call. Germline V gene lookup returns CDR1 MNHEY and CDR2 SVGEGT. V was cut by 6 bases and J by 7 bases, with 13 bases left in between. The CDR3 is made up of 12 amino acids. CDR3 DNA: TGTGCCAGCAGCAAACTGAAGTGGGAGCAGTACTTC. Translating gives CASSKLKWEQYF.

The rearrangement links TRBV29-1 to TRBJ2-5, with 8 bases matching TRBD1. The CDR3 spans 14 residues. The germline V gene has CDR1 SQVTM and CDR2 ANQGSEA. V gave up 3 bases and J gave up 4 bases; unmatched junction bases: 7. CDR3 protein: CSVDTGGLRETQYF. The CDR3 region has the DNA TGCAGCGTTGACACAGGGGGGTTACGAGAGACCCAGTACTTC.

The CDR3: CASSQGTVNEQFF. In DNA form, the CDR3 reads TGTGCCAGCAGCCAAGGAACGGTCAATGAGCAGTTCTTC. The chain combines TRBV3-1 (or the pseudogene TRBV3-2) with TRBJ2-1; D gene unclear. Between the trimmed V and J ends, which lost 1 base and 6 bases, there was a span of 7 bases. The CDR3 is 13 residues long. Per germline, CDR1 LGHDT and CDR2 YNNKEL (reference sequence).

This chain connects TRBV7-3 to TRBJ2-1, with D possibly matching TRBD2 (6 bases). Germline assignment: CDR1 SGHTA and CDR2 FQGTGA. The CDR3 loop spans 16 amino acids. V was shortened by 2 bases and J by 1 base, with 12 bases between the two germline ends. CDR3 sequence (DNA): TGTGCCAGCAGCTTAGGAGGGGCTGCGTCCTACAATGAGCAGTTCTTC. Its protein is CASSLGGAASYNEQFF.